This note documents a single TCR beta chain sequence. Other DNA variants within this sample encode the same CDR3. The data are from a study of cytomegalovirus exposure and HLA in healthy donors. The CDR3 is 15 amino acids. Germline V gives CDR1 MDHEN, CDR2 SYDVKM. Trimming cost V 6 bases and J 11 bases; bases outside gene matches: 14. The PCR was carried out with 60 Vbeta primers and 13 Jbeta primers. Using immunoSEQ multiplex PCR, the repertoire was profiled, and TCRdb retains in-frame clones only, with some absent. The sample totals around 190,000 clones. The sample comprised PBMCs. The chain combines TRBV28 with TRBJ1-4; 8 bases align to TRBD1. This sequence originates from a woman aged 25-40 years in good health and CMV-seropositive. CDR3 in DNA: TGTGCCAGCAGCTACGACAGGGAGACAGGGGAGAAACTGTTTTTT. Its translation: CASSYDRETGEKLFF.